The 8 T cell receptor beta chains below come from one sample, sequenced in a study of neurological immune-mediated disorders (dated by TCRdb to between 2018 and 2021). The library was produced with 5' RACE. The sequencing machine was an Illumina HiSeq 2500. The public reads were reanalyzed by TCRdb: fastp trimming at Q25, MiXCR alignment, in-frame beta chains only. Rows matching on CDR3 protein sequence are summarized as one entry with the most common DNA and genes. The sample records roughly 62,000 distinct CDR3 sequences, about 2.5% of which are singletons. Together, the top ten hold 3% of the sample. The specimen sequenced was PBMCs. All receptors derive from a man aged 50 to 60 with multiple sclerosis.

This clonotype has a count of ten or more. The chain has TRBV27 and TRBJ1-4; the D gene is possibly TRBD1 (5 bases). V dropped 4 bases and J dropped 3 bases, with 12 bases sitting between them. Germline values: CDR1 MNHEY, CDR2 SMNVEV (reference sequence). The CDR3 is made up of 15 amino acids. CDR3 loop: CASSSTRGSNEKLFF. The DNA for the CDR3 is TGTGCCAGCAGTTCAACACGGGGCTCTAATGAAAAACTGTTTTTT.

This clonotype was picked up many times. The rearrangement joins TRBV20-1 to TRBJ1-5; D may be TRBD1 (5 bases). CDR1 and CDR2 (germline): DFQATT, SNEGSKA (reference sequence). Trimming removed 3 bases at V and 1 base at J, with 10 bases between. The CDR3 spans 14 residues. The CDR3 loop is CSARAGDSNQPQHF. The CDR3 bases are TGCAGTGCTAGGGCCGGGGACAGCAATCAGCCCCAGCATTTT.

This clonotype was detected many times. V and J are TRBV6-5 and TRBJ2-3, with D perhaps TRBD1 (5 bases). Germline V gene sequence: CDR1 MNHEY, CDR2 SVGAGI. This CDR3 contains 13 residues. The V gene lost 2 bases and the J gene lost 2 bases, with 5 bases spanning the gap. CDR3 DNA sequence: TGTGCCAGCAGTTACGGACACACAGATACGCAGTATTTT. This encodes CASSYGHTDTQYF.

In its sample, this clonotype was seen many times. The V gene is TRBV5-1, the J gene TRBJ2-1; D gene uncertain. CDR3 length: 14 residues. Germline loops: CDR1 SGHRS, CDR2 YFSETQ. Between the trimmed V and J ends, which lost 1 base and 5 bases, there was a span of 10 bases. The CDR3 region has the DNA TGCGCCAGCAGCTTGAAGCAGGCCCACAATGAGCAGTTCTTC. It specifies CASSLKQAHNEQFF.

V is TRBV7-2 and J is TRBJ2-1, with 8 positions matching TRBD2. Germline trimming cut 6 bases from V and 4 bases from J; bases unmatched to any gene: 11. This CDR3 contains 16 residues. The germline V gene encodes CDR1 SGHTA and CDR2 FQGNSA. The CDR3 protein is CASRGTGTSFYNEQFF. The CDR3 DNA sequence: TGTGCCAGCAGGGGGACCGGGACTAGTTTTTACAATGAGCAGTTCTTC.

At least ten counts were recorded for this clonotype. V and J are TRBV29-1 and TRBJ1-5, with 7 bases aligning to TRBD1. The CDR3 has 13 residues. After removal of 4 bases from V and 1 base from J, the junction contained 1 base not matched to a gene. The V gene's germline CDR1 is SQVTM and CDR2 ANQGSEA. The CDR3 coding sequence is TGCAGCGTTGGAGGGGGCAGCAATCAGCCCCAGCATTTT. This encodes CSVGGGSNQPQHF.

This clonotype was counted many times. V is TRBV5-6 and J is TRBJ2-1; TRBD2 matches at 8 bases. This CDR3 region has 14 residues. V shed 7 bases and J 7 bases; nucleotides not matched to a gene: 10. From germline, CDR1 is SGHDT and CDR2 YYEEEE. CDR3 protein: CASAGTSRTNEQFF. As DNA, the CDR3 is TGTGCCAGCGCGGGGACTAGTAGAACGAATGAGCAGTTCTTC. Complete variable domain (other parts from reference TRBV5-6 and TRBJ2-1): DAGVTQSPTHLIKTRGQQVTLRCSPKSGHDTVSWYQQALGQGPQFIFQYYEEEERQRGNFPDRFSGHQFPNYSSELNVNALLLGDSALYLCASAGTSRTNEQFFGPGTRLTVL.

At least ten counts were recorded for this clonotype. The J gene is TRBJ1-3, the V gene TRBV12-3 or TRBV12-4; a possible D gene is TRBD1 (5 bases). Trimming took 8 bases from V and 1 from J, leaving 12 bases between them. The CDR3 spans 14 residues. CDR3 nucleotides: TGTGCCAGCCGCGTGGGGCCTTCTGGAAACACCATATATTTT. It is translated as CASRVGPSGNTIYF.